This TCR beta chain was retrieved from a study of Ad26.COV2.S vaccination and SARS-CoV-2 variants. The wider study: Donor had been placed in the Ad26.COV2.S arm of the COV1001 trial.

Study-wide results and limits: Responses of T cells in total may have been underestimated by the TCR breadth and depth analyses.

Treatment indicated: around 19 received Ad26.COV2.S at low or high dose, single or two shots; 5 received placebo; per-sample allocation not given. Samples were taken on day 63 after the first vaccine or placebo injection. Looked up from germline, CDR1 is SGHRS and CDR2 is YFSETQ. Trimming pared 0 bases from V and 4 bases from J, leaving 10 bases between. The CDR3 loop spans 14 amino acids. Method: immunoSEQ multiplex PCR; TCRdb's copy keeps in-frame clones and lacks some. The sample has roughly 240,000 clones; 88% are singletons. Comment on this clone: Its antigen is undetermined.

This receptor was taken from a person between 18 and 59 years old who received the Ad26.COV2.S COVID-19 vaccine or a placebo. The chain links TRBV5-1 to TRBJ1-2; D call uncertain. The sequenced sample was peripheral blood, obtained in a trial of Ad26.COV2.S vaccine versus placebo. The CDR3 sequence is CASSLGDAGYGYTF. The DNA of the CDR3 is TGCGCCAGCAGCTTGGGGGATGCGGGCTATGGCTACACCTTC.